This is a list of T cell receptor beta chains from one sample in a study of Graves' ophthalmopathy and Graves' hyperthyroidism. Via MiXCR, TCRdb re-called the multiplex PCR reads, giving one row per CDR3 protein. The table lists approximately 210,000 distinct CDR3 sequences, 25% to 30% of them singletons. The sample taken for sequencing was peripheral blood. The receptors stem from a man aged 50-59 years with Graves' ophthalmopathy. Each CDR3 is given with its conserved first and last residue. Fields, in order: clone size, J gene, V gene, D gene, CDR3 protein, CDR3 DNA. The D gene is left open where the match is weak. A clone size is listed for some rows: how often the clone was seen (once, few, many), or a class if it is expanded.

many,TRBJ1-3,TRBV12-3/TRBV12-4,TRBD1,CASSLRGTGHGNTIYF,TGTGCCAGCAGTTTGCGGGGGACAGGGCATGGAAACACCATATATTTT
many,TRBJ1-1,TRBV3-1,TRBD1,CASSQAPGQGSTEAFF,TGTGCCAGCAGCCAGGCTCCGGGACAGGGTTCCACTGAAGCTTTCTTT
NA,TRBJ1-6,TRBV3-1,NA,CASSHRAKSYNSPLHF,TGTGCCAGCAGCCACAGGGCGAAGTCCTATAATTCACCCCTCCACTTT
many,TRBJ2-7,TRBV5-1,NA,CASVPSAGSYEQYF,TGCGCCAGCGTCCCCTCCGCGGGCTCCTACGAGCAGTACTTC
many,TRBJ1-6,TRBV19,NA,CASSTHRGNSPLHF,TGTGCCAGTAGTACCCACAGAGGGAATTCACCCCTCCACTTT
NA,TRBJ2-7,TRBV28,NA,CASSSGELAREQYF,TGTGCCAGCAGCTCCGGGGAGCTGGCGCGGGAGCAGTACTTC
many,TRBJ2-7,TRBV28,NA,CASSPETYEQYF,TGTGCCAGCAGCCCGGAAACCTACGAGCAGTACTTC
once,TRBJ2-5,TRBV28,NA,CASSFRGLVETQYF,TGTGCCAGCAGTTTTCGGGGTTTAGTAGAGACCCAGTACTTC
many,TRBJ2-5,TRBV5-1,NA,CASSPVGGETQYF,TGCGCCAGCAGCCCAGTCGGAGGAGAGACCCAGTACTTC
NA,TRBJ2-7,TRBV20-1,TRBD2,CSASGLAERSPYEQYF,TGCAGTGCTAGTGGACTAGCGGAAAGATCACCCTACGAGCAGTACTTC
many,TRBJ2-5,TRBV19,TRBD2,CASSNTGTSLLETQYF,TGTGCCAGTAGCAATACCGGGACTAGTCTCCTAGAGACCCAGTACTTC
many,TRBJ2-5,TRBV4-1,NA,CASSQGGRSAYF,TGCGCCAGCAGCCAAGGGGGGAGGTCGGCGTACTTC
many,TRBJ2-6,TRBV13,TRBD2,CASEAGGWGANVLTF,TGTGCCAGCGAGGCGGGAGGTTGGGGGGCCAACGTCCTGACTTTC
NA,TRBJ1-1,TRBV28,NA,CASSKHRFEAFF,TGTGCCAGCAGTAAACACAGGTTTGAAGCTTTCTTT
many,TRBJ2-7,TRBV11-1,TRBD2,CASSLAGGQVDEQYF,TGTGCCAGCAGCTTAGCGGGAGGGCAGGTCGACGAGCAGTACTTC
many,TRBJ2-5,TRBV20-1,NA,CSAVEGTQYF,TGCAGTGCTGTTGAGGGGACCCAGTACTTC
once,TRBJ2-7,TRBV7-2,NA,CASSPVGRHEQYF,TGTGCCAGCAGCCCGGTGGGGAGGCACGAGCAGTACTTC
many,TRBJ1-6,TRBV27,TRBD1,CARKTGDSYNSPLHF,TGTGCCAGGAAAACAGGGGACTCTTATAATTCACCCCTCCACTTT
many,TRBJ1-5,TRBV11-2,NA,CASSLVDNQPQHF,TGTGCCAGCAGCTTAGTTGACAATCAGCCCCAGCATTTT
many,TRBJ2-7,TRBV27,NA,CASSLSAGGYEQYF,TGTGCCAGCAGTTTAAGTGCGGGCGGGTACGAGCAGTACTTC
many,TRBJ2-7,TRBV19,NA,CASSMGLDSYEQYF,TGTGCCAGTAGTATGGGGCTGGACTCCTACGAGCAGTACTTC
many,TRBJ1-6,TRBV19,NA,CASRGQQSSYNSPLHF,TGTGCCAGTAGAGGACAGCAAAGCTCCTATAATTCACCCCTCCACTTT
once,TRBJ1-1,TRBV6-5,NA,CASSYTTTNTEAFF,TGTGCCAGCAGTTACACCACAACGAACACTGAAGCTTTCTTT
many,TRBJ1-6,TRBV7-9,TRBD1,CASSGDRGYNSPLHF,TGTGCCAGCAGCGGGGACAGGGGATATAATTCACCCCTCCACTTT
NA,TRBJ1-1,TRBV7-8,NA,CASSLGDLNTEAFF,TGTGCCAGCAGCTTAGGCGACCTGAACACTGAAGCTTTCTTT
many,TRBJ2-7,TRBV29-1,NA,CSVSDRSSYEQYF,TGCAGCGTTTCCGACAGGAGCTCCTACGAGCAGTACTTC
NA,TRBJ1-1,TRBV6-1,NA,CASSAGPNTEAFF,TGTGCCAGCAGTGCTGGACCGAACACTGAAGCTTTCTTT
many,TRBJ2-4,TRBV5-1,NA,CASSLATSNWGTNIQYF,TGCGCCAGCAGCTTGGCGACATCGAATTGGGGGACAAACATTCAGTACTTC
NA,TRBJ1-6,TRBV6-5,TRBD1,CASSYSGGGGSPLHF,TGTGCCAGCAGTTACTCTGGAGGGGGCGGGTCACCCCTCCACTTT
NA,TRBJ2-5,TRBV7-2,TRBD2,CASSSRGGSIQETQYF,TGTGCCAGCAGCTCCCGGGGGGGCTCAATCCAAGAGACCCAGTACTTC
NA,TRBJ1-2,TRBV5-1,NA,CASSRDTNNYGYTF,TGCGCCAGCAGCCGGGACACCAACAACTATGGCTACACCTTC
many,TRBJ1-1,TRBV4-1,TRBD1,CASSPDRALAFF,TGCGCCAGCAGCCCAGACAGGGCGCTAGCTTTCTTT
many,TRBJ2-3,TRBV7-7,NA,CASSLAPSTDTQYF,TGTGCCAGCAGTCTTGCCCCAAGCACAGATACGCAGTATTTT
many,TRBJ2-5,TRBV4-1,TRBD2,CASSPRPGLAIQETQYF,TGCGCCAGCAGCCCCAGGCCGGGACTAGCGATACAAGAGACCCAGTACTTC
NA,TRBJ2-5,TRBV6-1,NA,CASTGRGGGGGETQYF,TGTGCCAGCACCGGGCGCGGAGGGGGCGGTGGAGAGACCCAGTACTTC
many,TRBJ1-5,TRBV7-9,NA,CASTRGGATQPQHF,TGTGCCAGCACCCGTGGGGGGGCGACCCAGCCCCAGCATTTT
many,TRBJ2-1,TRBV6-1,TRBD2,CASLPPGLAGVGEQFF,TGTGCCAGCCTCCCCCCCGGACTAGCGGGAGTGGGTGAGCAGTTCTTC
few,TRBJ1-2,TRBV2,NA,CASSAEPQLHYGYTF,TGTGCCAGCAGTGCCGAGCCACAGCTACACTATGGCTACACCTTC
many,TRBJ2-4,TRBV6-1,TRBD1,CASMTGAGNIQYF,TGTGCCAGTATGACAGGGGCAGGAAACATTCAGTACTTC
many,TRBJ1-5,TRBV28,TRBD1,CASSPGTGGPYGAQHF,TGTGCCAGCAGTCCCGGTACAGGGGGCCCTTATGGGGCCCAGCATTTT
NA,TRBJ2-7,TRBV7-2,NA,CASSGTRHTYEQYF,TGTGCCAGCAGCGGGACTCGCCATACCTACGAGCAGTACTTC
many,TRBJ2-5,TRBV29-1,NA,CSVGTHLRAGETQYF,TGCAGCGTTGGAACCCATTTGAGGGCGGGGGAGACCCAGTACTTC
many,TRBJ2-3,TRBV24-1,NA,CATSTATSTDTQYF,TGTGCCACCAGTACCGCGACTAGCACAGATACGCAGTATTTT
many,TRBJ2-7,TRBV6-5,TRBD2,CASSYSKAGARYEQYF,TGTGCCAGCAGTTACTCTAAGGCGGGAGCGCGGTACGAGCAGTACTTC
NA,TRBJ2-5,TRBV6-1,TRBD2,CASSSWGSGREEETQYF,TGTGCCAGCAGCTCCTGGGGAAGCGGGAGGGAAGAGGAGACCCAGTACTTC
many,TRBJ2-2,TRBV10-2,TRBD1,CASRGPGGTLTGELFF,TGCGCCAGCAGGGGCCCAGGGGGCACACTGACCGGGGAGCTGTTTTTT
NA,TRBJ1-1,TRBV12-3/TRBV12-4,TRBD1,CASRTGQGKAEAFF,TGTGCCAGCAGGACGGGACAGGGAAAAGCTGAAGCTTTCTTT
many,TRBJ2-5,TRBV19,NA,CASSIRGHKETQYF,TGTGCCAGTAGTATTAGGGGACATAAAGAGACCCAGTACTTC
many,TRBJ1-1,TRBV28,TRBD1,CASSGDREPLTTEAFF,TGTGCCAGCAGTGGCGACAGGGAGCCTTTGACCACTGAAGCTTTCTTT
many,TRBJ1-2,TRBV7-2,NA,CASSPVEGPYGYTF,TGTGCCAGCAGCCCCGTCGAGGGACCCTATGGCTACACCTTC
many,TRBJ2-7,TRBV27,TRBD2,CASSSMAGAYEQYF,TGTGCCAGCAGTTCCATGGCGGGGGCCTACGAGCAGTACTTC
NA,TRBJ1-2,TRBV29-1,NA,CSVDMAHSYGYTF,TGCAGCGTCGACATGGCCCACTCCTATGGCTACACCTTC
NA,TRBJ2-7,TRBV7-8,NA,CASSLDPSGNEQYF,TGCGCCAGCAGCTTGGATCCCTCTGGAAACGAGCAGTACTTC
many,TRBJ2-2,TRBV25-1,NA,CASSDSFGQGRTGELFF,TGTGCCAGCAGTGATTCTTTCGGGCAGGGTCGGACCGGGGAGCTGTTTTTT
NA,TRBJ1-2,TRBV12-3/TRBV12-4,NA,CASRPGGTPYGYTF,TGTGCCAGCCGACCCGGGGGGACACCCTATGGCTACACCTTC
many,TRBJ1-5,TRBV13,TRBD1,CASSRGQGGYSNQPQHF,TGTGCCAGCAGCAGGGGACAGGGGGGATATAGCAATCAGCCCCAGCATTTT
many,TRBJ2-2,TRBV7-2,NA,CASSWTDSYTGELFF,TGTGCCAGCAGCTGGACGGACTCCTACACCGGGGAGCTGTTTTTT
many,TRBJ2-7,TRBV29-1,TRBD1,CSVEWDRPYEQYF,TGCAGCGTTGAATGGGACAGGCCCTACGAGCAGTACTTC
once,TRBJ2-7,TRBV27,TRBD2,CASSPTETSVSYEQYF,TGTGCCAGCAGTCCCACCGAGACTAGCGTTTCCTACGAGCAGTACTTC